Listed below are T cell receptor beta chains from one sample, sequenced in a study of early T cells in non-severe SARS-CoV-2 infection. MiXCR, applied by TCRdb to the 5' RACE reads, yields one record per CDR3 protein. The sample consists of some 42,000 distinct CDR3 sequences, approximately 5.9% of them appearing once. The source material was whole blood, sampled at baseline. The receptors shown here come from an adult who was a healthcare worker with PCR-confirmed SARS-CoV-2 infection or an uninfected control (not recorded which). CDR3s include the opening cysteine and the closing phenylalanine or tryptophan. D genes are given only for firm matches. Part of the rows lack a size; the others show once, few, many or a class for expanded clones.

>many|TRBV12-3/TRBV12-4|TRBJ2-7|.
CASSLGAGPHPYEQYF
TGTGCCAGCAGTTTAGGGGCAGGCCCCCACCCCTACGAGCAGTACTTC
>once|TRBV2|TRBJ2-3|.
CASRPSDTQYF
TGTGCCAGCAGGCCATCAGATACGCAGTATTTT
>many|TRBV7-2|TRBJ1-2|.
CASSGRQVNYGYTF
TGTGCCAGCAGCGGACGACAGGTGAACTATGGCTACACCTTC
>many|TRBV28|TRBJ2-5|.
CASSFFLGVEETQYF
TGTGCCAGCAGTTTTTTTCTGGGGGTGGAAGAGACCCAGTACTTC
>many|TRBV28|TRBJ2-1|.
CASSRTSSYNEQFF
TGTGCCAGCAGTCGGACAAGCTCCTACAATGAGCAGTTCTTC
>many|TRBV2|TRBJ1-2|.
CASGEGTSVLYGYTF
TGTGCCAGCGGAGAAGGGACAAGTGTTCTCTATGGCTACACCTTC
>many|TRBV3-1|TRBJ2-6|.
CASSLGGSGANVLTF
TGTGCCAGCAGCCTCGGCGGCTCTGGGGCCAACGTCCTGACTTTC
>many|TRBV7-6|TRBJ1-6|.
CASSSNQGISSPLHF
TGTGCCAGCAGCTCCAATCAGGGGATAAGCTCACCCCTCCACTTT
>.|TRBV3-1|TRBJ1-4|.
CASSPGKGYNEKLFF
TGTGCCAGCAGCCCAGGGAAGGGCTATAATGAAAAACTGTTTTTT
>many|TRBV7-2|TRBJ2-2|.
CASSLVMGANTGELFF
TGTGCCAGCAGCTTAGTAATGGGAGCGAACACCGGGGAGCTGTTTTTT
>many|TRBV9|TRBJ2-3|.
CASSVVYGGITDTQYF
TGTGCCAGCAGCGTAGTATACGGGGGAATCACAGATACGCAGTATTTT
>many|TRBV25-1|TRBJ1-3|.
CASSERGAGNTIYF
TGTGCCAGCAGTGAGAGAGGGGCTGGAAACACCATATATTTT
>few|TRBV20-1|TRBJ2-7|.
CSASQGFYEQYF
TGCAGTGCTAGTCAGGGATTTTACGAGCAGTACTTC
>many|TRBV7-9|TRBJ2-2|TRBD1
CASSFTGVAGELFF
TGTGCCAGCAGCTTTACAGGGGTTGCCGGGGAGCTGTTTTTT
>many|TRBV5-1|TRBJ1-2|.
CASTNLTANYGYTF
TGCGCCAGCACCAACCTGACGGCTAACTATGGCTACACCTTC
>.|TRBV7-6|TRBJ2-7|.
CASGTEGLSYEQYF
TGTGCCAGCGGCACAGAGGGGCTCTCCTACGAGCAGTACTTC
>many|TRBV4-2|TRBJ2-1|TRBD2
CASSQDLADYNEQFF
TGTGCCAGCAGCCAAGATCTAGCGGACTACAATGAGCAGTTCTTC
>many|TRBV7-9|TRBJ1-2|.
CASKAETPGVGYTF
TGTGCCAGCAAGGCGGAAACACCTGGCGTTGGCTACACCTTC
>.|TRBV11-3|TRBJ2-1|.
CASSLGMGEQFF
TGTGCCAGCAGCTTAGGGATGGGGGAGCAGTTCTTC
>few|TRBV11-3|TRBJ2-1|.
CASSLRGPNEQFF
TGTGCCAGCAGCTTAAGAGGCCCCAATGAGCAGTTCTTC
>.|TRBV6-2/TRBV6-3|TRBJ1-1|TRBD1
CATHKKQGPNTEAFF
TGTGCCACCCATAAAAAACAGGGGCCCAACACTGAAGCTTTCTTT
>few|TRBV29-1|TRBJ2-5|.
CSVLGGAGVYQETQYF
TGCAGCGTCCTAGGTGGGGCAGGGGTGTACCAAGAGACCCAGTACTTC
>many|TRBV15|TRBJ1-3|.
CATSGTRGSENTIYF
TGTGCCACCTCGGGCACTAGGGGATCTGAAAACACCATATATTTT
>many|TRBV30|TRBJ2-3|.
CAWTQQTTDTQYF
TGTGCCTGGACGCAGCAGACCACAGATACGCAGTATTTT
>.|TRBV7-2|TRBJ2-7|TRBD2
CASSPPHGGSYEQYF
TGTGCCAGCAGCCCCCCCCACGGGGGGTCCTACGAGCAGTACTTC
>few|TRBV19|TRBJ1-2|.
CASSIDSRYGYTF
TGTGCCAGTAGTATAGACAGTCGCTATGGCTACACCTTC
>many|TRBV5-4|TRBJ1-2|TRBD1
CASSSRTGSIGGYTF
TGTGCCAGCAGCTCCCGGACAGGGTCGATAGGTGGCTACACCTTC
>.|TRBV7-9|TRBJ2-2|.
CASSSGRGTGELFF
TGTGCCAGCAGCTCAGGCAGGGGCACCGGGGAGCTGTTTTTT
>.|TRBV11-2|TRBJ1-3|.
CASSLLRVSTGNTIYF
TGTGCCAGCAGCTTACTCAGGGTTAGCACTGGAAACACCATATATTTT
>.|TRBV3-1|TRBJ1-6|.
CASSQGEHSPLHF
TGTGCCAGCAGCCAAGGGGAGCATTCACCCCTCCACTTT
>few|TRBV9|TRBJ2-3|TRBD1
CASSADRGPDTQYF
TGTGCCAGCAGCGCGGACAGGGGGCCAGATACGCAGTATTTT
>few|TRBV10-2|TRBJ1-1|.
CATMKVGGTEAFF
TGCGCCACCATGAAAGTAGGTGGGACTGAAGCTTTCTTT